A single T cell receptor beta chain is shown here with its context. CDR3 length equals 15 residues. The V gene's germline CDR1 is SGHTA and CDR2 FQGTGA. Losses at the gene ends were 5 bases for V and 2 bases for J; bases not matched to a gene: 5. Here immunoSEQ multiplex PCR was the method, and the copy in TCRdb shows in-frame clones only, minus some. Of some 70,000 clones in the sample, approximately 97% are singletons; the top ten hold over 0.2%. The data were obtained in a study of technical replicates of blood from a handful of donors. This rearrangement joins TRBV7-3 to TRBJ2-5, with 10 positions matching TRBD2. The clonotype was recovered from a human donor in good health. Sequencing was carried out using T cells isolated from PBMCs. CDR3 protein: CASSPGLAEQETQYF. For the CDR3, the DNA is TGTGCCAGCAGCCCAGGACTAGCGGAGCAAGAGACCCAGTACTTC.